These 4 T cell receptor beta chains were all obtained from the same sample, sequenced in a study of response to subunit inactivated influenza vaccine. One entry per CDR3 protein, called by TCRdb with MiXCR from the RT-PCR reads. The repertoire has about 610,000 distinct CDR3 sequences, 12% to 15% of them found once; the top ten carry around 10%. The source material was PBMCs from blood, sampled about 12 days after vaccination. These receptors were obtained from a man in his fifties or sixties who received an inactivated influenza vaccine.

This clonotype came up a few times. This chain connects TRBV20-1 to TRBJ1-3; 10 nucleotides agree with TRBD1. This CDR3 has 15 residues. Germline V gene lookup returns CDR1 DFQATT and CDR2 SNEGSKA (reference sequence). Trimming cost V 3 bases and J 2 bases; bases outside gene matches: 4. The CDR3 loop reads CSARGTGVAGNTIYF. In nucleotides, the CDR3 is TGCAGTGCTAGGGGGACAGGGGTAGCTGGAAACACCATATATTTT.

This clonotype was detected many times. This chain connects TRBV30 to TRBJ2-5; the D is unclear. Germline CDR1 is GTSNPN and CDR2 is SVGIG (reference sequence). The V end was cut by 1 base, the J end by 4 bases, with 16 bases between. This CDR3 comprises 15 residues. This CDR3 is CAWSADVGGGETQYF. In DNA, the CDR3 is TGTGCCTGGAGTGCCGACGTAGGTGGTGGAGAGACCCAGTACTTC.

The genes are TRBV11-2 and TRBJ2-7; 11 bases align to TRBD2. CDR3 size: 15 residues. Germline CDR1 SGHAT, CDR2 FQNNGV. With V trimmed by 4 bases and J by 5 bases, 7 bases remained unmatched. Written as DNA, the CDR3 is TGTGCCAGCAGCTCTAGACTAGCGGGAACCCACGAGCAGTACTTC. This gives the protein CASSSRLAGTHEQYF.

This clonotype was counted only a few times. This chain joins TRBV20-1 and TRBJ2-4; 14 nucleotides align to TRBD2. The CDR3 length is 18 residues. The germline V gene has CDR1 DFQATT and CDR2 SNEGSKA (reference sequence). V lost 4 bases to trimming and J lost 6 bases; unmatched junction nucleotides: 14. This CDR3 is CSAIKTSGRARGRNIQYF. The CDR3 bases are TGCAGTGCTATCAAGACTAGCGGGAGGGCCCGGGGCAGAAACATTCAGTACTTC.